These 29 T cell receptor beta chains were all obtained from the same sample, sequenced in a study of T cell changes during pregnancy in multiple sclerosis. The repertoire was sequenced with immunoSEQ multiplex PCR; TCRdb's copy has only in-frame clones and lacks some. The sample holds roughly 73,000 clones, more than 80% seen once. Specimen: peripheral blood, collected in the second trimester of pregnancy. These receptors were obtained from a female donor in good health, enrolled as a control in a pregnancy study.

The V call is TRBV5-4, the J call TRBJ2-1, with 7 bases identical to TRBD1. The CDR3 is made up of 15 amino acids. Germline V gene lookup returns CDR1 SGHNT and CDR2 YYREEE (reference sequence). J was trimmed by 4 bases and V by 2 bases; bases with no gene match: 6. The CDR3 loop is CASSFPGTDYNEQFF. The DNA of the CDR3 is TGTGCCAGCAGCTTCCCGGGGACAGATTACAATGAGCAGTTCTTC.

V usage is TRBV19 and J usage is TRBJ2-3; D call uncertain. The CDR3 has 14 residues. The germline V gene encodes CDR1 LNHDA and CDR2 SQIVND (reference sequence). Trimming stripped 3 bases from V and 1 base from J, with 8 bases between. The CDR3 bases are TGTGCCAGTAGTATGGGCACAGGCACAGATACGCAGTATTTT. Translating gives CASSMGTGTDTQYF.

DNA for the CDR3: TGTGCCAGCAGGGACCGGACAGCTAATCAGCCCCAGCATTTT. This sequence encodes CASRDRTANQPQHF. The rearrangement links TRBV6-6 to TRBJ1-5; D might be TRBD1 (6 bases). V shed 6 bases and J shed 4 bases, with 13 bases lying between them. Germline V gives CDR1 MNHNY, CDR2 SVGAGI (reference sequence). CDR3 length equals 14 residues.

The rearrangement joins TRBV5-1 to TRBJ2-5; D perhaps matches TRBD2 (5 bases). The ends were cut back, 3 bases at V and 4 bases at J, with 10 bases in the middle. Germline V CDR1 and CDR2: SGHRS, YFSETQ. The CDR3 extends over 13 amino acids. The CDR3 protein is CASSSGMRETQYF. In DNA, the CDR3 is TGCGCCAGCAGCTCGGGGATGCGAGAGACCCAGTACTTC.

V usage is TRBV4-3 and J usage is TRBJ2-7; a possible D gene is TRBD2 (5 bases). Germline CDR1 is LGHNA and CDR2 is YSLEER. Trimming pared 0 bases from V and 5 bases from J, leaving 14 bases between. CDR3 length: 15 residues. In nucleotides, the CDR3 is TGCGCCAGCAGCCAAGATAACCTGCTCGGGGACGAGCAGTACTTC. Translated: CASSQDNLLGDEQYF.

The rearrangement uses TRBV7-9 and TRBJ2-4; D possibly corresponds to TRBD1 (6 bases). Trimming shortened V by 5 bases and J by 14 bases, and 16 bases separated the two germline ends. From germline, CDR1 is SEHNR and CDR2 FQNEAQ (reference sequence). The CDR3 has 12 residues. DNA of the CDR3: TGTGCCAGCAGCCTACCTACAGGGCTAAAGTACTTC. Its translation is CASSLPTGLKYF.

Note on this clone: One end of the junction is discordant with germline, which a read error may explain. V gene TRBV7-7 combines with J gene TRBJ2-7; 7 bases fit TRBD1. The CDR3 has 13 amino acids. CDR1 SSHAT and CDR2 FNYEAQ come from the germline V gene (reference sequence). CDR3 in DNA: TGTGCTAGCAGCCTGGGACAGAACTACGAGCAGTACTTC. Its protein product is CASSLGQNYEQYF.

The CDR3: CASSLGAPYGYTF. The DNA for the CDR3 is TGTGCCAGCAGCTTGGGGGCTCCCTATGGCTACACCTTC. The rearrangement uses TRBV7-2 and TRBJ1-2; D possibly corresponds to TRBD1 (6 bases). Germline V gene data show CDR1 as SGHTA and CDR2 as FQGNSA. This CDR3 has 13 amino acids. The ends were cut back, 3 bases at V and 4 bases at J, with 9 bases in the middle. The complete variable domain, with remaining parts taken from reference TRBV7-2 and TRBJ1-2, reads GAGVSQSPSNKVTEKGKDVELRCDPISGHTALYWYRQSLGQGLEFLIYFQGNSAPDKSGLPSDRFSAERTGGSVSTLTIQRTQQEDSAVYLCASSLGAPYGYTFGSGTRLTVV.

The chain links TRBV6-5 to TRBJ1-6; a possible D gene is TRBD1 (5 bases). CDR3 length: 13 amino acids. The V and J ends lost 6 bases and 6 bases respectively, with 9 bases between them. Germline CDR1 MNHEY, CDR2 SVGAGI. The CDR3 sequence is CASSLTANSPLHF. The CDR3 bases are TGTGCCAGCAGCCTGACAGCTAATTCACCCCTCCACTTT.

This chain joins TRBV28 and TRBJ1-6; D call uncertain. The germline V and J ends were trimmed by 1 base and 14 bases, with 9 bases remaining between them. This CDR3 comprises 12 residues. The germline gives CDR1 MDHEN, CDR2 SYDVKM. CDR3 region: CASSLFERTLHF. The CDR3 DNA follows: TGTGCCAGCAGTTTATTCGAGAGGACCCTCCACTTT.

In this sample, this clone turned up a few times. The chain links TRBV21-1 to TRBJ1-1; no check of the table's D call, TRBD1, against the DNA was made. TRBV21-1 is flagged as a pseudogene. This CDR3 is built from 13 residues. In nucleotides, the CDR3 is TGTGCCAGCAACGACAGGGGGAACACTGAAGCTTTCTTT. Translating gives CASNDRGNTEAFF.

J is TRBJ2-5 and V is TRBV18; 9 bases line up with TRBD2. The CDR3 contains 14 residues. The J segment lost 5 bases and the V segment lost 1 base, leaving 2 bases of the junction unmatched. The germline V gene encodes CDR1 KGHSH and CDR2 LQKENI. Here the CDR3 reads CASSPLAGVETQYF. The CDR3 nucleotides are TGTGCCAGCTCACCACTAGCGGGGGTGGAGACCCAGTACTTC.

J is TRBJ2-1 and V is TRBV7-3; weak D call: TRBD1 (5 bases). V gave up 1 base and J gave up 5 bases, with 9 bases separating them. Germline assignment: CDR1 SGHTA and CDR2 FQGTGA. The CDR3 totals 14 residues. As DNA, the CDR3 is TGTGCCAGCAGCTTAAGACAGACAAACAATGAGCAGTTCTTC. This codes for CASSLRQTNNEQFF.

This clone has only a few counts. The CDR3 spells CASSEQTGFAFF. The DNA of the CDR3 is TGTGCCAGCAGCGAACAGACAGGGTTTGCTTTCTTT. The rearrangement joins TRBV9 to TRBJ1-1; 7 positions agree with TRBD1. Germline-derived CDR1 and CDR2 are SGDLS and YYNGEE. V was clipped by 3 bases and J by 11 bases; unmatched bases: 7. This CDR3 is 12 amino acids long. Full variable domain (remainder filled in from reference TRBV9 and TRBJ1-1): DSGVTQTPKHLITATGQRVTLRCSPRSGDLSVYWYQQSLDQGLQFLIQYYNGEERAKGNILERFSAQQFPDLHSELNLSSLELGDSALYFCASSEQTGFAFFGQGTRLTVV.

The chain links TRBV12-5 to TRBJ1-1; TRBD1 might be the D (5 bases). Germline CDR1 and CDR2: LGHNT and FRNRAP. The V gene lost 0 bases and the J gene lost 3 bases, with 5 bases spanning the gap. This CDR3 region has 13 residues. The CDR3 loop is CASGLVGDTEAFF. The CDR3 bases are TGTGCTAGTGGTTTGGTAGGGGACACTGAAGCTTTCTTT.

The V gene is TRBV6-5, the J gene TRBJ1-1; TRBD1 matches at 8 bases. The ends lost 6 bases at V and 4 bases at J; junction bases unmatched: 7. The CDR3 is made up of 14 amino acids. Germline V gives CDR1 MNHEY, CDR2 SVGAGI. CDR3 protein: CASRRTGRSTEAFF. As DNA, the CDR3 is TGTGCCAGCAGACGGACAGGGCGGAGCACTGAAGCTTTCTTT.

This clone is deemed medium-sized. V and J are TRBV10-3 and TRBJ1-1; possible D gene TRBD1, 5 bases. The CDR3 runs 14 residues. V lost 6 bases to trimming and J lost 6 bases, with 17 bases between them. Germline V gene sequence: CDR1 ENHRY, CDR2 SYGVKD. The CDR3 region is CAISPREGPSEAFF. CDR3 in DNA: TGTGCCATCAGCCCCCGGGAGGGACCCTCTGAAGCTTTCTTT.

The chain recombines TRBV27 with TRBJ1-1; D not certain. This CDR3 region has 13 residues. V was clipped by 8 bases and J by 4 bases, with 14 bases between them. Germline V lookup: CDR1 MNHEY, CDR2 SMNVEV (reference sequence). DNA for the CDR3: TGTGCCAGCTTTCGGGGAGGCAGCACTGAAGCTTTCTTT. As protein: CASFRGGSTEAFF.

The CDR3 bases are TGTGCCAGCAGCTTGCATATCGGGGGATACGAGCAGTACTTC. Translated, it gives CASSLHIGGYEQYF. The V gene is TRBV5-6, the J gene TRBJ2-7, with D possibly matching TRBD2 (6 bases). V lost 1 base and J 4 bases, leaving 12 bases between the germline ends. Germline loops: CDR1 SGHDT, CDR2 YYEEEE. The CDR3 contains 14 residues.

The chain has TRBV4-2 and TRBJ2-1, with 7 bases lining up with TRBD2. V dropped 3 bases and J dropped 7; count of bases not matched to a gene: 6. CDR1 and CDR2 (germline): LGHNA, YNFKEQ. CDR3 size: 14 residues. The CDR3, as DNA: TGTGCCAGCAGCCACGGGGAGGGTGGGAATGAGCAGTTCTTC. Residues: CASSHGEGGNEQFF.

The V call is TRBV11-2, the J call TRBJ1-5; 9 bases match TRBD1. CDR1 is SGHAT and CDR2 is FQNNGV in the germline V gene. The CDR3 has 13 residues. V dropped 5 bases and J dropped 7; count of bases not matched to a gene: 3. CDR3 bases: TGTGCCAGCAGCCGGACAGGGGAACAGCCCCAGCATTTT. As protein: CASSRTGEQPQHF.

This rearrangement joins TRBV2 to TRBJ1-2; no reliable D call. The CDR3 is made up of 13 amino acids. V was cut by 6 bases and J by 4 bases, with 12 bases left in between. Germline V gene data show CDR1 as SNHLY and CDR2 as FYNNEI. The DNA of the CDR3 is TGTGCCAGCAGGGCAGGCCCTGGCTATGGCTACACCTTC. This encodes CASRAGPGYGYTF.

The CDR3 sequence is CASSRELDTQYF. The CDR3 coding sequence is TGTGCCAGTAGCCGGGAGCTAGATACGCAGTATTTT. The chain employs TRBV19 and TRBJ2-3; weak D call: TRBD2 (6 bases). Germline assignment: CDR1 LNHDA and CDR2 SQIVND (reference sequence). The CDR3 length is 12 residues. Deletions cut 6 bases from V and 5 bases from J, with 9 bases between.

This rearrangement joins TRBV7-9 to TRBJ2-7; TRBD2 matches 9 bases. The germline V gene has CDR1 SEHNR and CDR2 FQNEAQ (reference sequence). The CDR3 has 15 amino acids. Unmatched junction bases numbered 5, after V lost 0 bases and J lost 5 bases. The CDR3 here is CASSLAAGGSDEQYF. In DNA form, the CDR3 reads TGTGCCAGCAGCTTAGCAGCGGGGGGATCGGACGAGCAGTACTTC.

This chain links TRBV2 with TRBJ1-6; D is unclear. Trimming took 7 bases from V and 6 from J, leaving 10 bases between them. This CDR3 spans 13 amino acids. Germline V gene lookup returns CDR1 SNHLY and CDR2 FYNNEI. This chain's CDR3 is CASTRVVNSPLHF. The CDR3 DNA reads TGTGCCAGCACCCGGGTTGTTAATTCACCCCTCCACTTT.

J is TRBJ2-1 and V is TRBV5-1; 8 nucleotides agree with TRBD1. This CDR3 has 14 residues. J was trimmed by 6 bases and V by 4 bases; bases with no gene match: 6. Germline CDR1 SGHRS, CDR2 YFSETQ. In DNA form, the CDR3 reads TGCGCCAGCAGCCTACCGACAGGGGCCAATGAGCAGTTCTTC. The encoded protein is CASSLPTGANEQFF.

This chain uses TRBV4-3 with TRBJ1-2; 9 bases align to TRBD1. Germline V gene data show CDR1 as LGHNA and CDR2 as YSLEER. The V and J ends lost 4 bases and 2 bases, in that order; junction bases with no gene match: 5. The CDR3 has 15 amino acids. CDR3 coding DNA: TGCGCCAGCAGCCCGAGGACAGGGGTGAACTATGGCTACACCTTC. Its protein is CASSPRTGVNYGYTF.

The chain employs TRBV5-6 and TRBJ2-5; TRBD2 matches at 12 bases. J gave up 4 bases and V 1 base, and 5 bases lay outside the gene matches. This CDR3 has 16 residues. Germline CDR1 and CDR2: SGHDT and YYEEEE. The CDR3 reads CASSLRLAGVGETQYF. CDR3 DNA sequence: TGTGCCAGCAGCTTGCGACTAGCGGGGGTCGGAGAGACCCAGTACTTC.

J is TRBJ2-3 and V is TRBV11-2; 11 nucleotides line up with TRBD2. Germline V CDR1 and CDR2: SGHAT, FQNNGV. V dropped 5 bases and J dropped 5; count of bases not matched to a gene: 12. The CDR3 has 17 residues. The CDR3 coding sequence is TGTGCCAGCAGCCTAATAGCGGGGGGGCGTAATAGAGATACGCAGTATTTT. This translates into CASSLIAGGRNRDTQYF.